Presented here are 14 T cell receptor beta chains from one specimen sequenced in a study of blood T cells in healthy people across ages. Primed by a sample-barcoded 5' primer and a J-beta primer mix, a second PCR proceeded for 7 to 11 cycles. TCRdb reprocessed the 5' RACE reads via MiXCR and lists one record per CDR3 protein. The table includes hundreds of thousands of distinct CDR3 sequences, about 42% detected once. Material: blood. The receptors were sampled from a man in his sixties in good health.

Many counts were recorded for this clonotype. The chain couples TRBV7-6 to TRBJ2-1, with 7 bases fitting TRBD1. CDR1 and CDR2 (germline): SGHVS, FNYEAQ. The V and J ends lost 6 bases and 6 bases, in that order; junction bases with no gene match: 8. The CDR3 runs to 14 residues. The DNA for the CDR3 is TGTGCCAGCAGTCTAGGGGGCTTGGTCAATGAGCAGTTCTTC. Encoded protein: CASSLGGLVNEQFF.

This clonotype came up a few times. The V and J genes are TRBV27 and TRBJ2-5; 10 bases are a match to TRBD1. The DNA matches TRBJ2-7 better at its end, which makes the J call doubtful. The CDR3 is 14 amino acids. Per the germline V gene, CDR1 is MNHEY and CDR2 is SMNVEV (reference sequence). CDR3 in DNA: TGTGCCAGCAGTCCCGGGACAGGGGACTGCGAGCAGTACTTC. Amino acids: CASSPGTGDCEQYF.

The V gene is TRBV20-1, the J gene TRBJ1-2; D may be TRBD1 (5 bases). Germline assignment: CDR1 DFQATT and CDR2 SNEGSKA (reference sequence). V was shortened by 1 base and J by 4 bases, with 10 bases between the two germline ends. The CDR3 totals 13 residues. The CDR3, as DNA: TGCAGTGCTAGAGGGCAGGGTGGCTATGGCTACACCTTC. It translates to CSARGQGGYGYTF.

The chain couples TRBV24-1 to TRBJ1-1, with unresolved D. The CDR3 has 11 amino acids. V was pared by 4 bases and J by 7 bases, with 6 bases between. Germline V gene lookup returns CDR1 KGHDR and CDR2 SFDVKD. The CDR3 loop reads CATSDNFEAFF. CDR3 nucleotides: TGTGCCACCAGTGACAATTTTGAAGCTTTCTTT.

The J gene is TRBJ2-7, the V gene TRBV5-1, with 7 nucleotides matching TRBD1. Germline values: CDR1 SGHRS, CDR2 YFSETQ. The CDR3 covers 12 residues. Trimming took 7 bases from V and 4 from J; bases not matched to a gene: 5. CDR3 protein: CASSGTEYEQYF. CDR3 DNA: TGCGCCAGCTCCGGGACAGAATACGAGCAGTACTTC.

This chain connects TRBV5-4 to TRBJ2-7; D remains unclear. Trimming left V 2 bases short and J 3 bases short, with 15 bases between. The germline V gene encodes CDR1 SGHNT and CDR2 YYREEE (reference sequence). The CDR3 loop spans 15 amino acids. Written as DNA, the CDR3 is TGTGCCAGCAGCTTAGGGCCGCCGCCCAACTACGAGCAGTACTTC. It is translated as CASSLGPPPNYEQYF.

As to this clonotype: A read error may be the cause here, since a much bigger clone is one base away. The J gene is TRBJ2-5, the V gene TRBV5-1, with 7 bases lining up with TRBD2. The V gene's germline CDR1 is SGHRS and CDR2 YFSETQ. This CDR3 is 15 amino acids long. The J segment lost 5 bases and the V segment lost 0 bases, leaving 7 bases of the junction unmatched. The DNA of the CDR3 is TGCGCCAGCAGCTTGGGGGCTAGCGGTTTGGAGACCCAGTACTTC. Translation: CASSLGASGLETQYF.

This sequence joins TRBV18 and TRBJ2-5; D is unresolved. The germline V and J ends were trimmed by 8 bases and 5 bases, with 15 bases remaining between them. CDR1 is KGHSH and CDR2 is LQKENI in the germline V gene. The CDR3 runs to 13 residues. The CDR3 sequence: CASTSGSLETQYF. In DNA, the CDR3 is TGTGCCAGCACGTCGGGTAGCTTGGAGACCCAGTACTTC.

V usage is TRBV3-1 and J usage is TRBJ2-5; D possibly uses TRBD1 or TRBD2 (6 bases each). TRBJ2-7 explains the end of the DNA better; the J call may be wrong. This CDR3 spans 14 amino acids. Germline V gene sequence: CDR1 LGHDT, CDR2 YNNKEL (reference sequence). CDR3 DNA: TGTGCCAGCAGCCAAGTTCGGGGGCCCTACGAGCAGTACTTC. Its translation is CASSQVRGPYEQYF.

This clonotype is a singleton in its sample. The chain is built from TRBV20-1 and TRBJ2-5; D is perhaps TRBD2 (5 bases). The CDR3 totals 15 residues. Trimming took 5 bases from V and 3 from J, leaving 19 bases between them. Germline loops: CDR1 DFQATT, CDR2 SNEGSKA (reference sequence). This CDR3 reads CSAYHPASNEETQYF. CDR3 bases: TGCAGTGCTTACCATCCGGCTAGCAACGAAGAGACCCAGTACTTC.

This clonotype was counted between two and nine times. J is TRBJ2-5 and V is TRBV7-9, with D hard to call. The V and J ends lost 5 bases and 2 bases respectively, with 12 bases between them. The CDR3 length is 14 residues. Germline V CDR1 and CDR2: SEHNR, FQNEAQ (reference sequence). CDR3 bases: TGTGCCAGCAGCCACCGACCAACTCAAGAGACCCAGTACTTC. Protein sequence: CASSHRPTQETQYF. Full variable domain (remainder filled in from reference TRBV7-9 and TRBJ2-5): DTGVSQNPRHKITKRGQNVTFRCDPISEHNRLYWYRQTLGQGPEFLTYFQNEAQLEKSRLLSDRFSAERPKGSFSTLEIQRTEQGDSAMYLCASSHRPTQETQYFGPGTRLLVL.

This sequence joins TRBV9 and TRBJ2-5; D ambiguous. The J call may be faulty, since TRBJ2-7 better matches the DNA end. In germline, CDR1 is SGDLS, CDR2 YYNGEE. The CDR3 consists of 13 residues. CDR3 sequence: CASSAETTHEQYF. CDR3 coding DNA: TGTGCCAGCAGCGCGGAAACGACGCACGAGCAGTACTTC.

This clonotype was seen a handful of times. This chain connects TRBV20-1 to TRBJ2-3; D gene ambiguous. The length of the CDR3 is 10 residues. The germline gives CDR1 DFQATT, CDR2 SNEGSKA (reference sequence). Trimming removed 6 bases from V and 6 bases from J, with 7 bases in between. CDR3 protein: CSAAKDTQYF. The CDR3 DNA follows: TGCAGTGCCGCAAAGGATACGCAGTATTTT.

The chain combines TRBV7-9 with TRBJ2-7; 10 bases fit TRBD1. J lost 2 bases, V lost 5 bases, and 6 bases had no gene match. This CDR3 is built from 15 residues. CDR1 SEHNR and CDR2 FQNEAQ come from the germline V gene (reference sequence). CDR3 region: CASSNAGTGAYEQYF. In DNA form, the CDR3 reads TGTGCCAGCAGCAACGCGGGGACAGGGGCCTACGAGCAGTACTTC.